This entry lists 18 T cell receptor beta chains sequenced from one sample in a study of shared clonotypes between healthy human individuals (TCRdb year 2020). The library was produced with the immunoSEQ multiplex PCR assay. TCRdb's version of the immuneACCESS table is confined to in-frame rearrangements and falls short of the full clone set. An unresolved V gene accounts for under half of the shortfall where checked; the remainder is of unknown origin. This sample comprises about 770,000 clones, just under 75% of them detected only once. The ten largest clones capture roughly 1.8% of the sample. What was sequenced was memory CD4+ T cells sorted from blood. The cell subset or site label here, explained by the study, means: CD45RA-negative fraction. The receptors were sampled from a woman aged 25 to 39 in good health.

The chain carries TRBV29-1 and TRBJ2-1; no clear D gene. The germline V gene encodes CDR1 SQVTM and CDR2 ANQGSEA. This CDR3 has 14 amino acids. Trimming pared 4 bases from V and 8 bases from J, leaving 18 bases between. The DNA of the CDR3 is TGCAGCGTTGGACTTATATCCCGTAGGGATGAGCAGTTCTTC. This sequence encodes CSVGLISRRDEQFF.

The chain has TRBV4-2 and TRBJ2-2; D might be TRBD1 (5 bases). The CDR3 covers 18 residues. Germline CDR1 reads LGHNA; CDR2 reads YNFKEQ. The V end lost 3 bases, the J end lost 7 bases, and 24 bases lay between the germline ends. CDR3: CASSHILFSGPQGGELFF. The CDR3 DNA follows: TGTGCCAGCAGCCACATCCTATTTTCCGGGCCTCAGGGCGGGGAGCTGTTTTTT.

J is TRBJ2-7 and V is TRBV5-1; 8 bases fit TRBD1. The V gene end was trimmed by 3 bases and the J gene end by 6 bases; junction bases not matched to a gene: 11. From germline, CDR1 is SGHRS and CDR2 YFSETQ. The CDR3 covers 15 residues. CDR3 residues: CASSSGTGPAGEQYF. As DNA, the CDR3 is TGCGCCAGCAGCTCGGGGACAGGCCCCGCCGGCGAGCAGTACTTC.

This clone was counted a single time. The chain couples TRBV6-6 to TRBJ1-2, with 9 bases fitting TRBD1. Germline V gene data show CDR1 as MNHNY and CDR2 as SVGAGI (reference sequence). V shed 5 bases, J shed 6 bases, and the junction held 4 bases outside the gene matches. This CDR3 is built from 13 residues. DNA for the CDR3: TGTGCCAGCAGTGCGGACAGGGGAGATGGCTACACCTTC. It codes for CASSADRGDGYTF.

V and J are TRBV19 and TRBJ2-1, with D possibly matching TRBD1 (7 bases). The CDR3 loop spans 15 amino acids. V was cut by 9 bases and J by 4 bases, with 19 bases left in between. The V gene's germline CDR1 is LNHDA and CDR2 SQIVND (reference sequence). CDR3 in DNA: TGTGCCAGCCGGGGGTGGGACAGCGCTTACAATGAGCAGTTCTTC. Protein product: CASRGWDSAYNEQFF.

This sequence joins TRBV5-1 and TRBJ1-4, with D unclear. Germline loops: CDR1 SGHRS, CDR2 YFSETQ. V gave up 0 bases and J gave up 10 bases, with 13 bases separating them. The CDR3 loop spans 14 amino acids. The DNA of the CDR3 is TGCGCCAGCAGCTTGGAGGCAGGAACTGGAAAACTGTTTTTT. This translates into CASSLEAGTGKLFF.

The gene calls are TRBV7-8 and TRBJ2-6, with D possibly being TRBD2 (5 bases). CDR1 is SGHVS and CDR2 is FQNEAQ in the germline V gene. The V end lost 3 bases, the J end lost 4 bases, and 10 bases lay between the germline ends. The CDR3 length is 15 residues. The CDR3 nucleotides read TGTGCCAGCAGCTTCTCACCGGGAGGGGCCAACGTCCTGACTTTC. Translation gives CASSFSPGGANVLTF.

The J gene is TRBJ1-1, the V gene TRBV6-5; D unresolved. Between the trimmed V and J ends, which lost 3 bases and 5 bases, there was a span of 13 bases. The CDR3 sequence is 14 residues long. The germline V gene encodes CDR1 MNHEY and CDR2 SVGAGI. The CDR3 is CASSYGETGTEAFF. The CDR3 DNA sequence: TGTGCCAGCAGTTATGGGGAAACGGGGACTGAAGCTTTCTTT.

Turning to this clone: Other DNA sequences within the sample encode an identical CDR3. V gene TRBV2 combines with J gene TRBJ1-4, with D perhaps matching TRBD1 (5 bases). The germline gives CDR1 SNHLY, CDR2 FYNNEI. CDR3 length: 15 residues. The V end was cut by 5 bases, the J end by 0 bases, with 10 bases between. CDR3 in DNA: TGTGCCAGCAGTCGACAGTTGCCAACTAATGAAAAACTGTTTTTT. This codes for CASSRQLPTNEKLFF.

V is TRBV29-1 and J is TRBJ2-5; 7 nucleotides align to TRBD2. Per germline, CDR1 SQVTM and CDR2 ANQGSEA. This CDR3 has 13 amino acids. Trimming cost V 3 bases and J 5 bases; bases outside gene matches: 6. The CDR3 here is CSVDSGTTETQYF. The CDR3 coding sequence is TGCAGCGTTGACTCCGGGACTACCGAGACCCAGTACTTC.

This clone was detected many times. The chain couples TRBV5-1 to TRBJ2-7; D is possibly TRBD1 or TRBD2 (6 bases each). In germline, CDR1 is SGHRS, CDR2 YFSETQ. V lost 4 bases and J lost 6, with 20 bases in between. This CDR3 contains 15 residues. Written as DNA, the CDR3 is TGCGCCAGCAGCCCGGGGGACCGGGACACTTCCGAGCAGTACTTC. Translating it yields CASSPGDRDTSEQYF.

On this clone: Additional DNA sequences in this sample encode the identical CDR3. The chain couples TRBV6-5 to TRBJ2-3; D gene ambiguous. Germline CDR1 MNHEY, CDR2 SVGAGI. This CDR3 comprises 12 residues. V was trimmed by 4 bases and J by 0 bases, leaving 2 bases between them. The CDR3 loop reads CASSSSTDTQYF. For the CDR3, the DNA is TGTGCCAGCAGTTCTAGCACAGATACGCAGTATTTT.

The genes are TRBV28 and TRBJ2-7; 10 bases align to TRBD2. The CDR3 spans 16 residues. Per germline, CDR1 MDHEN and CDR2 SYDVKM. V gave up 5 bases and J gave up 1 base; unmatched junction bases: 8. CDR3 sequence (DNA): TGTGCCAGCAGTCCCTCTAGCGGGAGTGGATCCTACGAGCAGTACTTC. Its protein is CASSPSSGSGSYEQYF.

This clone was seen ten or more times. The CDR3 loop is CATRHGYGYTF. CDR3 DNA sequence: TGTGCCACCAGACACGGCTATGGCTACACCTTC. This chain uses TRBV19 with TRBJ1-2; D unresolved. Germline V gives CDR1 LNHDA, CDR2 SQIVND (reference sequence). The CDR3 totals 11 residues. Trimming removed 10 bases at V and 4 bases at J, with 10 bases between.

The chain links TRBV28 to TRBJ1-2; TRBD1 matches at 9 bases. The CDR3 has 15 residues. The V gene's germline CDR1 is MDHEN and CDR2 SYDVKM. Trimming cost V 8 bases and J 2 bases; bases outside gene matches: 9. In DNA, the CDR3 is TGTGCCAGCGAACTTACAGGGGGCAAGAACTATGGCTACACCTTC. This translates into CASELTGGKNYGYTF.

V is TRBV4-1 and J is TRBJ2-2, with a tentative D call TRBD2 (5 bases). V was pared by 4 bases and J by 2 bases, with 11 bases between. The CDR3 has 15 amino acids. Per germline, CDR1 MGHRA and CDR2 YSYEKL. The CDR3 DNA is TGCGCCAGCAGCCCGATACTAGTCAACACCGGGGAGCTGTTTTTT. It yields the protein CASSPILVNTGELFF.

This clone was seen a few times. A single base separates this from a much larger clone, so it may be a read error. V and J are TRBV5-4 and TRBJ1-1; the D is unclear. CDR3 size: 13 residues. The germline gives CDR1 SGHNT, CDR2 YYREEE (reference sequence). V was shortened by 2 bases and J by 0 bases, with 5 bases between the two germline ends. Here the CDR3 DNA reads TGTGCCAGCAGCTTAGGGATGAACACTGAAGCTTTCTTT. This sequence encodes CASSLGMNTEAFF.

The chain uses TRBV27 and TRBJ2-7, with unresolved D. The germline V gene has CDR1 MNHEY and CDR2 SMNVEV (reference sequence). Trimming left V 7 bases short and J 0 bases short, with 10 bases between. The CDR3 totals 13 residues. CDR3 amino acids: CASNSRASYEQYF. DNA for the CDR3: TGTGCCAGCAATTCCCGGGCCTCCTACGAGCAGTACTTC.